Reported below is one T cell receptor (beta chain). Its cognate antigen is unknown. V lost 8 bases and J 3 bases, leaving 10 bases between the germline ends. The CDR3 length is 13 residues. Germline lookup yields CDR1 SNHLY and CDR2 FYNNEI. Using immunoSEQ multiplex PCR, the repertoire was profiled, and TCRdb retains in-frame clones only, with some absent. The table has 25,000 to 30,000 clones, 80% seen once. These data originate in a study of T cell repertoires in ileal Crohn's disease. Looking at the study overall: Thiopurines (approximately 10) or anti-TNF agents (approximately 20) were given postoperatively to about half. Study conclusions and caveats: Sorted CD8 T cells held more high-frequency clones than CD4.

The sequenced sample consisted of ileal tissue. This TCR was sampled from an adult with Crohn's disease. The genes are TRBV2 and TRBJ2-2; a possible D gene is TRBD2 (5 bases). The CDR3 is CASRARDTGELFF. The CDR3 bases are TGTGCCAGCCGGGCGAGGGACACCGGGGAGCTGTTTTTT.